This T cell receptor beta chain was captured in a study of cytomegalovirus exposure and HLA in healthy donors. Clones were sequenced by immunoSEQ multiplex PCR, and TCRdb holds only the in-frame ones, with some missing. In the table there are 150,000 to 200,000 clones, about nine tenths of which are singletons. The germline gives CDR1 MNHEY, CDR2 SVGAGI. The CDR3 extends over 13 amino acids. V lost 4 bases and J 2 bases, leaving 9 bases between the germline ends. The donors were members of the validation cohort comprising 120 subjects, separate from the approximately 630-subject first cohort. V usage is TRBV6-5 and J usage is TRBJ2-7; D unresolved. Sequenced material: PBMCs. The sequence came from a man in his late teens or twenties in good health and CMV-seropositive. The CDR3 protein is CASSSPPAYEQYF. CDR3 nucleotide sequence: TGTGCCAGCAGTTCACCCCCAGCCTACGAGCAGTACTTC.